A single sample gave rise to the 10 T cell receptor beta chains below, sequenced in a study of shared clonotypes between healthy human individuals (dated by TCRdb to about 2020). Libraries were constructed by the immunoSEQ multiplex PCR assay. TCRdb's version of the immuneACCESS table is confined to in-frame rearrangements and falls short of the full clone set. An unresolved V gene accounts for under half of the shortfall where checked; the remainder is of unknown origin. Present in this sample are 1 million to 1.2 million clones, roughly 80% of which were seen just once. 0.89% of the sample lies in the top ten. Sequencing was carried out using memory CD4+ T cells from PBMCs. The sample's cell subset or site label, in plain terms: CD45RA-negative fraction. The source of these receptors is a man aged 18 to 30 in good health. Some clones in this sample may be carry-over from other donors' samples.

The chain employs TRBV30 and TRBJ2-1, with TRBD2 matching over 7 bases. This CDR3 has 15 amino acids. Unmatched junction bases numbered 11, after V lost 5 bases and J lost 4 bases. CDR1 and CDR2 (germline): GTSNPN, SVGIG (reference sequence). CDR3 in DNA: TGTGCCTGGGGGGGTGTGCGGGAGTCGTACAATGAGCAGTTCTTC. Translated, it gives CAWGGVRESYNEQFF.

The rearrangement links TRBV29-1 to TRBJ2-7, with D perhaps being TRBD1 or TRBD2 (5 bases each). The CDR3 has 11 amino acids. Germline V gene lookup returns CDR1 SQVTM and CDR2 ANQGSEA. Trimming shortened V by 7 bases and J by 3 bases, and 10 bases separated the two germline ends. The CDR3 nucleotides read TGCAGCGCTGGGACGCGCTACGAGCAGTACTTC. Its translation: CSAGTRYEQYF.

Comments on this clone: This sample includes further DNA sequences coding for the same CDR3. CDR3 DNA sequence: TGTGCCAGCAGCTTAAATCCGGGCGTCGAGCAGTACTTC. Translation gives CASSLNPGVEQYF. The chain has TRBV11-2 and TRBJ2-7; D ambiguous. Germline V gene lookup returns CDR1 SGHAT and CDR2 FQNNGV. V was trimmed by 2 bases and J by 6 bases, leaving 11 bases between them. CDR3 length equals 13 residues.

The gene calls are TRBV5-8 and TRBJ2-7, with no clear D. The CDR3 is made up of 14 amino acids. The V gene lost 1 base and the J gene lost 0 bases, with 8 bases spanning the gap. CDR1 SGHTS and CDR2 YDEGEE come from the germline V gene. The CDR3 protein is CASSLMYRSYEQYF. The CDR3 DNA is TGTGCCAGCAGCTTGATGTACCGCTCCTACGAGCAGTACTTC. The variable domain in full, completed from reference TRBV5-8 and TRBJ2-7, reads EAGVTQSPTHLIKTRGQQATLRCSPISGHTSVYWYQQALGLGLQFLLWYDEGEERNRGNFPPRFSGRQFPNYSSELNVNALELEDSALYLCASSLMYRSYEQYFGPGTRLTVT.

This clone appeared a few times. J is TRBJ1-1 and V is TRBV4-1, with TRBD1 identical over 9 bases. The CDR3 runs to 15 residues. V lost 3 bases and J lost 1; bases outside the gene matches: 3. Per the germline V gene, CDR1 is MGHRA and CDR2 is YSYEKL. CDR3 nucleotides: TGCGCCAGCAGCCACCCGGACAGGGGGAACACTGAAGCTTTCTTT. This gives the protein CASSHPDRGNTEAFF.

The chain uses TRBV6-6 and TRBJ1-1; tentatively, D is TRBD1 (6 bases). Germline V lookup: CDR1 MNHNY, CDR2 SVGAGI (reference sequence). V was pared by 6 bases and J by 4 bases, with 18 bases between. The CDR3 covers 15 residues. CDR3 nucleotide sequence: TGTGCCAGCAGATCAACTACAGGGTTGGTCACTGAAGCTTTCTTT. Residues: CASRSTTGLVTEAFF.

This clone was detected a few times. A junction end diverges from the germline sequence, so it may reflect a read error. Other DNA sequences in this specimen translate into the identical CDR3. This rearrangement joins TRBV2 to TRBJ2-3, with D hard to call. Germline loops: CDR1 SNHLY, CDR2 FYNNEI. This CDR3 is 11 amino acids long. CDR3 sequence (DNA): TGTGCTAGCAGGTATCAAGATACGCAGTATTTT. As protein: CASRYQDTQYF.

The J gene is TRBJ1-4, the V gene TRBV19; 8 bases match TRBD1. V dropped 5 bases and J dropped 8; count of bases not matched to a gene: 10. CDR3 length: 15 amino acids. Germline V gene data show CDR1 as LNHDA and CDR2 as SQIVND (reference sequence). The CDR3 loop is CASSGRGRESEKLFF. The CDR3 nucleotides are TGTGCCAGTAGTGGCAGGGGGCGAGAGTCGGAAAAACTGTTTTTT.

J is TRBJ2-5 and V is TRBV7-9; 10 nucleotides agree with TRBD2. Per germline, CDR1 SEHNR and CDR2 FQNEAQ (reference sequence). V dropped 4 bases and J dropped 5; count of bases not matched to a gene: 4. The CDR3 spans 14 residues. CDR3 region: CASSSLAGGETQYF. CDR3 coding DNA: TGTGCCAGCAGCTCGTTAGCGGGAGGCGAGACCCAGTACTTC.

This chain links TRBV6-6 with TRBJ1-2; a possible D gene is TRBD1 (5 bases). The CDR3 runs to 14 residues. With 4 bases removed from V and 6 bases from J, the gap between germline ends came to 15 bases. Germline CDR1 is MNHNY and CDR2 is SVGAGI (reference sequence). CDR3 residues: CASSSSDGGDGYTF. The CDR3 bases are TGTGCCAGCAGTTCTTCAGACGGAGGGGATGGCTACACCTTC.